The following is a T cell receptor (beta chain) sequence with its context. Germline CDR1 and CDR2: MGHDK and SYGVNS. The CDR3 has 14 amino acids. The V and J ends lost 3 bases and 2 bases respectively, with 7 bases between them. This record belongs to a study of human T cells and chemical hapten exposure. TCRdb reprocessed the RACE reads via MiXCR and lists one record per CDR3 protein. Among approximately 82,000 distinct CDR3 sequences listed, approximately 10% were seen once. Sample time point: patch test 1, 2 weeks after DPC sensitization. This sample's treatment: therapeutic diphenylcyclopropenone sensitization with weekly scalp DPC. Extraction of total RNA was performed on unfractionated whole blood.

This sequence originates from a man aged 40-49 years with alopecia areata. Some clones in this sample may be carry-over from other donors' samples. This rearrangement joins TRBV25-1 to TRBJ2-2; D remains ambiguous. Sequencing was performed on whole blood, taken in connection with sensitization to the hapten diphenylcyclopropenone (DPC). Here the CDR3 reads CASSDRRNTGELFF. In DNA form, the CDR3 reads TGTGCCAGCAGTGACAGGCGTAACACCGGGGAGCTGTTTTTT.